A selection of T cell receptor beta chains follows, all from one sample in a study of CD8 T cells in ankylosing spondylitis. MiXCR, run by TCRdb on the 5' RACE reads, gives a single entry per CDR3 protein. The sample has 750,000 to 850,000 distinct CDR3 sequences, about an eighth seen once. Source material: blood, either unsorted or a sorted T cell fraction (not recorded which). All receptors derive from a male donor with ankylosing spondylitis. The CDR3 runs from the conserved cysteine through the conserved F or W. The D gene is left open where the match is weak. Size is omitted from some rows. Given values are once, few, many or a class for expanded clones.

J: TRBJ1-1; V: TRBV28; D: .; size: few; CDR3: CASSSLGAWGTEAFF; DNA: TGTGCCAGCAGTTCTTTAGGCGCGTGGGGGACTGAAGCTTTCTTT
J: TRBJ1-6; V: TRBV12-3/TRBV12-4; D: .; size: .; CDR3: CASRAATHNSPLHF; DNA: TGTGCCAGCAGAGCCGCAACTCATAATTCACCCCTCCACTTT
J: TRBJ1-1; V: TRBV7-2; D: .; size: few; CDR3: CASSLWRPKNTEAFF; DNA: TGTGCCAGCAGCTTATGGCGTCCGAAGAACACTGAAGCTTTCTTT
J: TRBJ2-7; V: TRBV20-1; D: TRBD1; size: .; CDR3: CSASPGQAPYEQYF; DNA: TGCAGTGCTTCCCCGGGACAGGCGCCCTACGAGCAGTACTTC
J: TRBJ2-7; V: TRBV7-2; D: TRBD2; size: many; CDR3: CASSVAGNTYEQYF; DNA: TGTGCCAGCAGTGTAGCGGGGAACACCTACGAGCAGTACTTC
J: TRBJ1-6; V: TRBV6-2/TRBV6-3; D: TRBD1; size: many; CDR3: CASSYLGQGNSPLHF; DNA: TGTGCCAGCAGTTACTTGGGACAGGGGAATTCACCCCTCCACTTT
J: TRBJ2-2; V: TRBV6-2/TRBV6-3; D: .; size: few; CDR3: CASRRQMNTGELFF; DNA: TGTGCCAGCAGGCGACAGATGAACACCGGGGAGCTGTTTTTT
J: TRBJ2-3; V: TRBV5-1; D: TRBD1; size: many; CDR3: CASRSDREFTDTQYF; DNA: TGCGCCAGCAGGTCCGACAGGGAGTTCACAGATACGCAGTATTTT
J: TRBJ2-4; V: TRBV7-6; D: TRBD2; size: many; CDR3: CASSLVSAGKGNIQYF; DNA: TGTGCCAGCAGCTTAGTTTCAGCGGGGAAGGGAAACATTCAGTACTTC
J: TRBJ1-2; V: TRBV6-2/TRBV6-3; D: .; size: .; CDR3: CASSRIGGYTF; DNA: TGTGCCAGCAGTCGTATTGGTGGCTACACCTTC
J: TRBJ1-1; V: TRBV10-3; D: .; size: many; CDR3: CAISGRDNTEAFF; DNA: TGTGCCATCAGTGGTAGGGACAACACTGAAGCTTTCTTT
J: TRBJ2-2; V: TRBV11-3; D: .; size: few; CDR3: CASKETATGELFF; DNA: TGTGCCAGTAAAGAGACGGCCACCGGGGAGCTGTTTTTT
J: TRBJ2-7; V: TRBV6-5; D: .; size: .; CDR3: CASSYSAGAPSYEQYF; DNA: TGTGCCAGCAGTTATTCGGCGGGGGCCCCTTCCTACGAGCAGTACTTC
J: TRBJ2-5; V: TRBV29-1; D: .; size: many; CDR3: CSVEGQGHETQYF; DNA: TGCAGCGTTGAGGGTCAGGGGCATGAGACCCAGTACTTC
J: TRBJ2-7; V: TRBV7-2; D: TRBD2; size: few; CDR3: CASSSPGTRTEQYF; DNA: TGTGCCAGCAGCTCCCCCGGGACTAGGACCGAGCAGTACTTC
J: TRBJ2-7; V: TRBV12-3/TRBV12-4; D: .; size: .; CDR3: CASSSVAGRTESYEQYF; DNA: TGTGCCAGCAGTTCTGTCGCGGGAAGGACAGAATCCTACGAGCAGTACTTC
J: TRBJ1-1; V: TRBV4-2; D: .; size: .; CDR3: CASSQGDNTEAFF; DNA: TGTGCCAGCAGCCAAGGGGATAACACTGAAGCTTTCTTT
J: TRBJ2-1; V: TRBV20-1; D: .; size: many; CDR3: CSPSTVNNEQFF; DNA: TGCAGTCCCTCGACAGTAAACAATGAGCAGTTCTTC
J: TRBJ2-7; V: TRBV7-2; D: .; size: few; CDR3: CASSANSVSYEQYF; DNA: TGTGCCAGCAGCGCGAACTCGGTCTCCTACGAGCAGTACTTC
J: TRBJ1-1; V: TRBV5-1; D: .; size: .; CDR3: CASSSTATNTEAFF; DNA: TGCGCCAGCAGCTCCACAGCGACGAACACTGAAGCTTTCTTT
J: TRBJ2-6; V: TRBV10-3; D: .; size: few; CDR3: CAIGLYSSSGANVLTF; DNA: TGTGCCATCGGTCTATACAGTAGCTCTGGGGCCAACGTCCTGACTTTC
J: TRBJ2-1; V: TRBV7-2; D: TRBD2; size: .; CDR3: CASSPQPGLAGVLYNEQFF; DNA: TGTGCCAGCAGCCCCCAGCCAGGACTAGCGGGAGTGTTGTACAATGAGCAGTTCTTC
J: TRBJ2-7; V: TRBV10-3; D: .; size: .; CDR3: CAISESGRESYEQYF; DNA: TGTGCCATCAGTGAGTCTGGACGGGAGAGTTACGAGCAGTACTTC
J: TRBJ2-7; V: TRBV20-1; D: .; size: .; CDR3: CSASPQNTGSYEQYF; DNA: TGCAGTGCTAGCCCCCAAAATACAGGGTCCTACGAGCAGTACTTC
J: TRBJ2-5; V: TRBV10-1; D: .; size: few; CDR3: CASLSSTLTEISEETQYF; DNA: TGCGCCAGCCTATCGTCTACCTTGACAGAAATTAGCGAAGAGACCCAGTACTTC
J: TRBJ2-7; V: TRBV20-1; D: TRBD1; size: .; CDR3: CSARDLGDRVSYEQYF; DNA: TGCAGTGCTAGAGATTTGGGGGACAGGGTCTCCTACGAGCAGTACTTC
J: TRBJ2-7; V: TRBV28; D: .; size: .; CDR3: CASSTPGSSYEQYF; DNA: TGTGCCAGCAGTACCCCAGGTAGCTCCTACGAGCAGTACTTC
J: TRBJ2-1; V: TRBV4-3; D: .; size: .; CDR3: CASSPLAVTYNEQFF; DNA: TGCGCCAGCAGCCCCTTAGCGGTAACCTACAATGAGCAGTTCTTC
J: TRBJ1-5; V: TRBV7-9; D: TRBD1; size: few; CDR3: CASSTAVQGDQPQHF; DNA: TGTGCCAGCAGCACGGCGGTACAGGGGGATCAGCCCCAGCATTTT
J: TRBJ2-1; V: TRBV6-4; D: TRBD2; size: many; CDR3: CASSAIPGGYNEQFF; DNA: TGTGCCAGCAGTGCGATCCCGGGAGGATACAATGAGCAGTTCTTC
J: TRBJ2-1; V: TRBV24-1; D: TRBD2; size: .; CDR3: CATSDTSGSLGEQFF; DNA: TGTGCCACCAGTGACACTAGCGGGAGCCTTGGGGAGCAGTTCTTC
J: TRBJ2-3; V: TRBV6-1; D: TRBD2; size: few; CDR3: CASNQRGSHTDTQYF; DNA: TGTGCCAGCAACCAGCGGGGGTCTCACACAGATACGCAGTATTTT
J: TRBJ2-3; V: TRBV7-2; D: .; size: many; CDR3: CASRASTDTQYF; DNA: TGTGCCAGCAGGGCGAGCACAGATACGCAGTATTTT
J: TRBJ1-2; V: TRBV3-1; D: TRBD1; size: few; CDR3: CASSQGDRGYGYTF; DNA: TGTGCCAGCAGCCAAGGGGACAGGGGCTATGGCTACACCTTC
J: TRBJ1-1; V: TRBV18; D: .; size: few; CDR3: CASSGQLVSLFYTEAFF; DNA: TGTGCCAGCTCTGGACAGTTGGTTTCATTGTTCTACACTGAAGCTTTCTTT
J: TRBJ2-1; V: TRBV24-1; D: .; size: many; CDR3: CATSDRDIAYNEQFF; DNA: TGTGCCACCAGTGATCGGGACATTGCCTACAATGAGCAGTTCTTC
J: TRBJ1-2; V: TRBV6-2/TRBV6-3; D: TRBD1; size: few; CDR3: CASSYSETGVGYTF; DNA: TGTGCCAGCAGTTACTCTGAGACAGGGGTTGGCTACACCTTC
J: TRBJ2-1; V: TRBV7-2; D: .; size: .; CDR3: CASSATGGSYNEQFF; DNA: TGTGCCAGCAGCGCGACAGGTGGATCGTACAATGAGCAGTTCTTC
J: TRBJ2-5; V: TRBV6-1; D: .; size: .; CDR3: CASRMTETQYF; DNA: TGTGCCAGCAGGATGACGGAGACCCAGTACTTC
J: TRBJ1-1; V: TRBV5-1; D: TRBD1; size: many; CDR3: CASSPDRASEAFF; DNA: TGCGCCAGCAGCCCGGACAGGGCCTCTGAAGCTTTCTTT
J: TRBJ1-4; V: TRBV7-2; D: .; size: .; CDR3: CASSSTWKAEKLFF; DNA: TGTGCCAGCAGCTCGACGTGGAAGGCTGAAAAACTGTTTTTT
J: TRBJ2-1; V: TRBV11-1; D: .; size: .; CDR3: CASCEGGDTYNEQFF; DNA: TGTGCCAGCTGCGAAGGCGGGGATACTTACAATGAGCAGTTCTTC
J: TRBJ1-5; V: TRBV20-1; D: .; size: few; CDR3: CSASVRQLQNQPQHF; DNA: TGCAGTGCTAGTGTGCGGCAGCTCCAAAATCAGCCCCAGCATTTT
J: TRBJ2-1; V: TRBV6-2/TRBV6-3; D: .; size: .; CDR3: CASTLFWANEQFF; DNA: TGTGCCAGCACCCTTTTTTGGGCCAATGAGCAGTTCTTC
J: TRBJ2-4; V: TRBV6-2/TRBV6-3; D: .; size: .; CDR3: CASNNPGPLNIQYF; DNA: TGTGCCAGCAACAACCCGGGACCTCTAAACATTCAGTACTTC
J: TRBJ2-5; V: TRBV10-3; D: .; size: .; CDR3: CATRGERETQYF; DNA: TGTGCCACCCGTGGGGAAAGGGAGACCCAGTACTTC
J: TRBJ2-7; V: TRBV7-2; D: TRBD1; size: .; CDR3: CASSPQGRGKYF; DNA: TGTGCCAGCAGCCCACAAGGCAGGGGGAAGTACTTC
J: TRBJ1-3; V: TRBV7-2; D: .; size: many; CDR3: CASRKLGVSGNTIYF; DNA: TGTGCCAGCAGGAAACTAGGAGTATCGGGAAACACCATATATTTT
J: TRBJ1-1; V: TRBV29-1; D: .; size: many; CDR3: CSVEKAAGEGPEAFF; DNA: TGCAGCGTTGAAAAGGCGGCAGGGGAGGGTCCTGAAGCTTTCTTT
J: TRBJ2-5; V: TRBV20-1; D: TRBD2; size: few; CDR3: CSANRGLAGGRETQYF; DNA: TGCAGTGCTAATAGAGGACTAGCGGGAGGTCGGGAGACCCAGTACTTC
J: TRBJ2-5; V: TRBV29-1; D: TRBD1; size: .; CDR3: CSVEDPGQGTTQETQYF; DNA: TGCAGCGTTGAAGACCCCGGACAGGGGACAACCCAAGAGACCCAGTACTTC
J: TRBJ2-7; V: TRBV4-1; D: .; size: .; CDR3: CASSQDAADHEQYF; DNA: TGCGCCAGCAGCCAAGATGCGGCGGACCACGAGCAGTACTTC
J: TRBJ1-1; V: TRBV28; D: .; size: .; CDR3: CASSLQRSEAFF; DNA: TGTGCCAGCAGTTTGCAGCGCAGCGAAGCTTTCTTT
J: TRBJ2-1; V: TRBV6-1; D: TRBD1; size: .; CDR3: CASISTGAPIRDEQFF; DNA: TGTGCCAGCATATCAACAGGGGCTCCTATTAGGGATGAGCAGTTCTTC
J: TRBJ2-2; V: TRBV20-1; D: TRBD2; size: .; CDR3: CSASGTSGRFTGELFF; DNA: TGCAGTGCTAGCGGAACTAGCGGGAGGTTCACCGGGGAGCTGTTTTTT
J: TRBJ2-5; V: TRBV7-7; D: TRBD2; size: .; CDR3: CASSLERTSGQETQYF; DNA: TGTGCTAGCAGCTTAGAACGGACTAGCGGCCAAGAGACCCAGTACTTC
J: TRBJ1-1; V: TRBV29-1; D: .; size: few; CDR3: CSPSRVEGEAFF; DNA: TGCAGCCCCTCCAGGGTAGAAGGGGAAGCTTTCTTT
J: TRBJ1-1; V: TRBV20-1; D: .; size: many; CDR3: CSAPPTGRGAFF; DNA: TGCAGTGCGCCCCCAACAGGGCGAGGGGCTTTCTTT
J: TRBJ1-2; V: TRBV7-2; D: TRBD1; size: .; CDR3: CASSNGQGARRGYTF; DNA: TGTGCCAGCAGCAACGGACAGGGGGCGCGGCGTGGCTACACCTTC